These T cell receptor beta chains were read from a single sample in a study of blood T cell repertoires in COVID-19. Profiled with immunoSEQ multiplex PCR; TCRdb holds only in-frame clones, not every one. The data contain 150,000 to 200,000 clones, approximately 79% of them singletons. The source material was peripheral blood. Source of these receptors: a middle-aged woman with COVID-19, enrolled during active disease. Each CDR3 is given with its conserved first and last residue. The D gene is left open where the match is weak. The size entry is marked missing in some rows and otherwise reads once, few, many or a size class.

V	D	size	J	DNA	CDR3
TRBV27	TRBD2	-	TRBJ2-3	TGTGCCAGCAGTTTTGCGGGAGTGACCACAGATACGCAGTATTTT	CASSFAGVTTDTQYF
TRBV3-1/TRBV3-2	-	few	TRBJ1-5	TGTGCCAGCAGCCAAGGATCCTGGGGCTGGCATTTT	CASSQGSWGWHF
TRBV29-1	-	once	TRBJ1-2	TGCAGCGTTGAAGATTCGGAGCCAGCTAACTATGGCTACACCTTC	CSVEDSEPANYGYTF
TRBV28	TRBD1	-	TRBJ2-5	TGTGCCAGCAGTTCCCCTCGCGCCGACAGGGGGCTTAGTGAGACCCAGTACTTC	CASSSPRADRGLSETQYF
TRBV15	-	few	TRBJ2-1	TGTGCCACCAGCAGAGATCCTGGGGCTAGAGCGTCAAATGAGCAGTTCTTC	CATSRDPGARASNEQFF
TRBV9	TRBD1	-	TRBJ2-1	TGTGCCAGCAGCGGACAGGGGGTACGGGAGCAGTTCTTC	CASSGQGVREQFF
TRBV7-3	-	-	TRBJ1-6	TGTGCCAGCAGCTTAGGAACAGGAACGAATTCACCCCTCCACTTT	CASSLGTGTNSPLHF
TRBV7-9	-	-	TRBJ2-2	TGTGCCAGCAGCCAGACAGGGAACACCGGGGAGCTGTTTTTT	CASSQTGNTGELFF
TRBV2	TRBD1	-	TRBJ2-1	TGTGCCAGCAGTCGACAGGGGGCGGCATACAATGAGCAGTTCTTC	CASSRQGAAYNEQFF
TRBV9	-	-	TRBJ1-2	TGTGCCAGCAGCGTAGGACAGGAGGCCTATGGCTACACCTTC	CASSVGQEAYGYTF
TRBV14	TRBD2	-	TRBJ2-1	TGTGCCAGCAGCCAAGATTGGGGGACTACTCACAATGAGCAGTTCTTC	CASSQDWGTTHNEQFF
TRBV27	TRBD1	-	TRBJ1-1	TGTGCCAGCAGACCAAGGGGGCTCGTCACTGAAGCTTTCTTT	CASRPRGLVTEAFF
TRBV19	-	few	TRBJ1-5	TGTGCCAGTAGTGATTCTGGCCAATACGCCCTCAATCAGCCCCAGCATTTT	CASSDSGQYALNQPQHF
TRBV3-1/TRBV3-2	-	-	TRBJ2-3	TGTGCCAGCAGCCCAATGGACACAGCAAGGGCAGATACGCAGTATTTT	CASSPMDTARADTQYF
TRBV2	TRBD1	-	TRBJ2-7	TGTGCCACAAGTCAATCGGGCCAGGGGGCCTACGAGCAGTACTTC	CATSQSGQGAYEQYF
TRBV7-9	TRBD1	few	TRBJ1-5	TGTGCCAGCAGCTTTGAGGGGGCCGCTCAGCCCCAGCATTTT	CASSFEGAAQPQHF
TRBV27	TRBD2	-	TRBJ2-7	TGTGCCAGCAGTTTGAGTCCTAGCGGGTACTACGAGCAGTACTTC	CASSLSPSGYYEQYF
TRBV29-1	TRBD2	few	TRBJ2-7	TGCAGCGTTGATCAGACTAGCGGGGGTTCCTACGAGCAGTACTTC	CSVDQTSGGSYEQYF
TRBV7-3	TRBD2	-	TRBJ2-3	TGTGCCAGCAGCCAAGGGGTAGCGGGGGGCCCCGGTACGCAGTATTTT	CASSQGVAGGPGTQYF
TRBV11-3	-	-	TRBJ2-1	TGTGCCAGCAGCTTAGAGAACAGGGGGGGCTCAAATGAGCAGTTCTTC	CASSLENRGGSNEQFF
TRBV30	-	once	TRBJ1-2	TGTGCCTGGAGTGTTACGGGAATCTATGGCTACACCTTC	CAWSVTGIYGYTF
TRBV18	-	-	TRBJ1-6	TGTGCCAGCTCACAGGGGGACTCCTATAATTCACCCCTCCACTTT	CASSQGDSYNSPLHF
TRBV27	-	once	TRBJ2-2	TGTGCCAGCAGTTTGCTAGGGGCCATTGGGGAGCTGTTTTTT	CASSLLGAIGELFF
TRBV7-2	TRBD2	-	TRBJ2-1	TGTGCCAGCAGCTTAGCGCTAGCGGGGGGGGCGAATGAGCAGTTCTTC	CASSLALAGGANEQFF
TRBV27	-	-	TRBJ2-7	TGTGCCAGCAGTTGGAGCCAAGCCTACGAGCAGTACTTC	CASSWSQAYEQYF
TRBV6-1	TRBD2	-	TRBJ2-1	TGTGCCAGCAGTGCGCGGAGCCTAGCGGGAGTTTGGGAGCAGTTCTTC	CASSARSLAGVWEQFF
TRBV13	TRBD1	-	TRBJ1-1	TGTGCCAGCAGCCTACGGGACAGGGGGCTAGGGACTGAAGCTTTCTTT	CASSLRDRGLGTEAFF
TRBV27	TRBD2	-	TRBJ2-3	TGTGCCAGCAGCTACGGGACTAGCGGGCACTTGGATACGCAGTATTTT	CASSYGTSGHLDTQYF
TRBV11-2	TRBD2	-	TRBJ2-6	TGTGCCAGCAGACAAGCGGGGGGAGGCTTCTCTGGGGCCAACGTCCTGACTTTC	CASRQAGGGFSGANVLTF
TRBV25-1	-	-	TRBJ2-6	TGTGCCAGCAGCGTCGCGGGCTCTGGGGCCAACGTCCTGACTTTC	CASSVAGSGANVLTF
TRBV7-3	-	-	TRBJ2-2	TGTGCCAGCAGCTTAAACTACCCGAACACCGGGGAGCTGTTTTTT	CASSLNYPNTGELFF
TRBV9	TRBD2	once	TRBJ2-2	TGTGCCAGCGCAAGTAGCGGGGTCACCGGGGAGCTGTTTTTT	CASASSGVTGELFF
TRBV7-9	TRBD2	-	TRBJ2-5	TGTGCCAGCAGCACTAGGTTTGCGGGGGGCCAAGAGACCCAGTACTTC	CASSTRFAGGQETQYF
TRBV15	TRBD1	once	TRBJ2-5	TGTGCCACCAGCAGAGATACAGGGGGCCAAGAGACCCAGTACTTC	CATSRDTGGQETQYF
TRBV7-3	TRBD2	-	TRBJ2-3	TGTGCCAGCAGCTTAGGCGGGGGTGGCACAGATACGCAGTATTTT	CASSLGGGGTDTQYF
TRBV6-5	TRBD1	-	TRBJ1-5	TGTGCCAGCAGGACGACAGGGGGAGGGAATCAGCCCCAGCATTTT	CASRTTGGGNQPQHF
TRBV19	TRBD2	-	TRBJ2-1	TGTGCCAGTATCGAAACCGTCCTAGCGGGAACGAATGAGCAGTTCTTC	CASIETVLAGTNEQFF
TRBV28	TRBD1	-	TRBJ1-2	TGTGCCAGCAGTTTAACGGCCATCACAGGGGGCTCTGGCTACACCTTC	CASSLTAITGGSGYTF
TRBV7-2	TRBD2	once	TRBJ2-1	TGTGCCAGCAGCTTAGTCGCTAGCGGTTCCTACAATGAGCAGTTCTTC	CASSLVASGSYNEQFF
TRBV5-1	TRBD2	-	TRBJ2-1	TGCGCCAGCAGCTTGGGCGGGAGGGCCCACAATGAGCAGTTCTTC	CASSLGGRAHNEQFF
TRBV6-1	TRBD1	many	TRBJ1-5	TGTGCCAGCAGTGACCTAGACAGGGACGACCAGCCCCAGCATTTT	CASSDLDRDDQPQHF
TRBV20-1	TRBD1	-	TRBJ1-1	TGCAGTGCTAGTACCGGGACAGTGAACACTGAAGCTTTCTTT	CSASTGTVNTEAFF
TRBV10-3	-	-	TRBJ2-7	TGTGCCACGGGGGACAGATCGTACGAGCAGTACTTC	CATGDRSYEQYF
TRBV3-1/TRBV3-2	TRBD1	-	TRBJ2-5	TGTGCCAGCAGCCAAGAGGGACAGGGTGGCGAGACCCAGTACTTC	CASSQEGQGGETQYF
TRBV30	TRBD1	-	TRBJ1-6	TGTGCCTGGAGTTCCCCTTCAGGGGGCGCCTCCCCCTTAAAGTCACCCCTCCACTTT	CAWSSPSGGASPLKSPLHF
TRBV7-8	-	-	TRBJ1-4	TGTGCCAGCAGCTTAGCCGGGGATGAAAAACTGTTTTTT	CASSLAGDEKLFF
TRBV9	TRBD2	-	TRBJ2-3	TGTGCCAGCAGCGTATCCAGCGGGGCGACAGATACGCAGTATTTT	CASSVSSGATDTQYF
TRBV6-1	-	few	TRBJ2-5	TGTGCCAGCAGTGATCTGATGGGGCGGGAGACCCAGTACTTC	CASSDLMGRETQYF
TRBV10-3	TRBD2	-	TRBJ2-1	TGTGCCATCAGTGAGAGCGGACTAGCGGGAGGGGATGAGCAGTTCTTC	CAISESGLAGGDEQFF
TRBV5-1	-	-	TRBJ2-5	TGCGCCAGCAGCTGGTTGGGAGGCCTAAAAGAGACCCAGTACTTC	CASSWLGGLKETQYF
TRBV12-3/TRBV12-4	-	-	TRBJ1-1	TGTGCCAGCAGTTTAACGTGGGCTCCTGAAGCTTTCTTT	CASSLTWAPEAFF
TRBV7-9	-	-	TRBJ2-7	TGTGCCAGCAGCTTATATGGAGACAGAAACTCCTACGAGCAGTACTTC	CASSLYGDRNSYEQYF